This passage covers 32 T cell receptor beta chains from one sample sequenced in a study of STAT5B mutations in CD4+ large granular lymphocyte leukemia (dated by TCRdb to between 2021 and 2023). Libraries were made using the immunoSEQ multiplex PCR assay. Sourced from immuneACCESS, this table was stored by TCRdb with only in-frame sequences that have V and J called. A share of the clones is absent; for the studies checked, an unresolved V gene accounts for under half, and the remainder has no known explanation. The table for this sample lists under 25,000 clones; around 72% of them were counted only once. 0.65% of the sample is taken by the ten largest. Sequencing used CD4+ T cells from blood buffy coats. Receptor source: a human donor in good health.

This chain uses TRBV9 with TRBJ1-2; D not resolved. Germline values: CDR1 SGDLS, CDR2 YYNGEE. Trimming removed 4 bases at V and 4 bases at J, with 11 bases between. The CDR3 extends over 13 amino acids. CDR3 amino acids: CASSLDSGYGYTF. The CDR3 nucleotides are TGTGCCAGCAGCCTAGATTCCGGCTATGGCTACACCTTC.

This chain uses TRBV28 with TRBJ1-6; D gene ambiguous. This CDR3 has 13 residues. V was pared by 5 bases and J by 8 bases, with 10 bases between. CDR1 is MDHEN, CDR2 SYDVKM, per germline. The CDR3 sequence is CASSPRPDSPLHF. CDR3 bases: TGTGCCAGCAGTCCCCGGCCGGATTCACCCCTCCACTTT.

The V gene is TRBV28, the J gene TRBJ1-5, with a possible D match to TRBD1 (5 bases). The V end was cut by 3 bases, the J end by 7 bases, with 16 bases between. Germline CDR1 and CDR2: MDHEN and SYDVKM. CDR3 length: 15 residues. The CDR3 coding sequence is TGTGCCAGCAGTTTGTTCCAGGGTCAGAAACAGCCCCAGCATTTT. Residues: CASSLFQGQKQPQHF.

The chain combines TRBV28 with TRBJ1-5; no reliable D call. The V end was cut by 6 bases, the J end by 0 bases, with 9 bases between. The germline CDR1 and CDR2 sequences are MDHEN and SYDVKM. CDR3 length equals 14 residues. CDR3 protein: CASSRPNSNQPQHF. The CDR3 nucleotides are TGTGCCAGCAGCCGTCCGAATAGCAATCAGCCCCAGCATTTT.

This clone was found a few times. The chain recombines TRBV2 with TRBJ2-7; D is ambiguous. Deletions cut 2 bases from V and 7 bases from J, with 21 bases between. Germline lookup yields CDR1 SNHLY and CDR2 FYNNEI. This CDR3 has 16 amino acids. CDR3 in amino acids: CASSERVTSVRREQYF. CDR3 coding DNA: TGTGCCAGCAGTGAAAGGGTGACCTCCGTGCGTCGGGAGCAGTACTTC.

V usage is TRBV30 and J usage is TRBJ1-2; D call uncertain. Per the germline V gene, CDR1 is GTSNPN and CDR2 is SVGIG (reference sequence). The CDR3 is made up of 12 amino acids. V was pared by 2 bases and J by 3 bases, with 7 bases between. CDR3 region: CAWSLGYYGYTF. The CDR3 nucleotides are TGTGCCTGGAGTTTAGGATACTATGGCTACACCTTC.

This clone has only a few counts. This sequence joins TRBV4-1 and TRBJ1-2; 8 bases are a match to TRBD1. This CDR3 spans 16 amino acids. V shed 5 bases, J shed 2 bases, and the junction held 10 bases outside the gene matches. Germline V CDR1 and CDR2: MGHRA, YSYEKL. The CDR3 sequence is CASSGLRDRKNYGYTF. CDR3 sequence (DNA): TGCGCCAGCAGCGGCCTCCGGGACAGGAAGAACTATGGCTACACCTTC.

This chain links TRBV6-5 with TRBJ1-2; D possibly corresponds to TRBD1 (5 bases). Germline V gene lookup returns CDR1 MNHEY and CDR2 SVGAGI. V was clipped by 6 bases and J by 1 base, with 6 bases between them. The CDR3 loop spans 12 amino acids. The CDR3 DNA sequence: TGTGCCAGCAGCCAGGGTAACTATGGCTACACCTTC. This sequence encodes CASSQGNYGYTF.

The rearrangement uses TRBV25-1 and TRBJ1-6, with D tentatively TRBD1 (6 bases). V was clipped by 0 bases and J by 13 bases, with 13 bases between them. This CDR3 is built from 14 residues. Germline values: CDR1 MGHDK, CDR2 SYGVNS. The CDR3, as DNA: TGTGCCAGCAGTGAATACATTTCAGGGGATCCCCTCCACTTT. Amino acids: CASSEYISGDPLHF.

The chain joins TRBV4-2 to TRBJ1-1, with 8 positions matching TRBD1. CDR1 is LGHNA, CDR2 YNFKEQ, per germline. This CDR3 comprises 13 residues. V gave up 3 bases and J gave up 3 bases; unmatched junction bases: 0. For the CDR3, the DNA is TGTGCCAGCAGCCAGGACAGGGACACTGAAGCTTTCTTT. It translates to CASSQDRDTEAFF.

V and J are TRBV5-3 and TRBJ1-1, with TRBD1 identical over 7 bases. TRBV5-3 is flagged as an ORF with uncertain function. The J segment lost 8 bases and the V segment lost 1 base, leaving 5 bases of the junction unmatched. The CDR3 loop spans 13 amino acids. The CDR3 sequence: CARSLTGAREAFF. CDR3 DNA sequence: TGTGCCAGAAGCTTGACAGGGGCGCGGGAAGCTTTCTTT.

The chain combines TRBV6-1 with TRBJ1-1, with D perhaps TRBD1 (5 bases). The CDR3 runs 14 residues. The germline CDR1 and CDR2 sequences are MNHNS and SASEGT. V was shortened by 6 bases and J by 0 bases, with 11 bases between the two germline ends. The CDR3 region is CASRSGVMNTEAFF. CDR3 in DNA: TGTGCCAGCAGGTCGGGGGTTATGAACACTGAAGCTTTCTTT.

J is TRBJ2-5 and V is TRBV18; D unclear. Germline CDR1 KGHSH, CDR2 LQKENI. The CDR3 consists of 14 residues. V was trimmed by 1 base and J by 5 bases, leaving 11 bases between them. In DNA form, the CDR3 reads TGTGCCAGCTCACCACAAGCCCAATCGGAGACCCAGTACTTC. Protein product: CASSPQAQSETQYF. Complete variable domain (other parts from reference TRBV18 and TRBJ2-5): NAGVMQNPRHLVRRRGQEARLRCSPMKGHSHVYWYRQLPEEGLKFMVYLQKENIIDESGMPKERFSAEFPKEGPSILRIQQVVRGDSAAYFCASSPQAQSETQYFGPGTRLLVL.

This clone has only one observation. The genes are TRBV6-5 and TRBJ2-5; TRBD2 is a possible D gene (6 bases). Trimming took off 8 bases at V and 1 base at J, with 14 bases between the two ends. Germline V gene lookup returns CDR1 MNHEY and CDR2 SVGAGI. This CDR3 spans 14 amino acids. The CDR3 coding sequence is TGTGCCAGCTCGCGATGGAGGGGCCAAGAGACCCAGTACTTC. It yields the protein CASSRWRGQETQYF.

CDR3 protein: CASSLALIEKLFF. The CDR3 DNA reads as TGTGCCAGCAGCTTAGCACTTATTGAAAAACTGTTTTTT. The chain links TRBV11-2 to TRBJ1-4, with no clear D. Trimming pared 1 base from V and 7 bases from J, leaving 7 bases between. Germline values: CDR1 SGHAT, CDR2 FQNNGV. The CDR3 length is 13 residues.

This chain connects TRBV4-1 to TRBJ2-2; unclear D gene. This CDR3 has 14 amino acids. Germline lookup yields CDR1 MGHRA and CDR2 YSYEKL. Trimming removed 4 bases from V and 5 bases from J, with 11 bases in between. CDR3 amino acids: CASSRVPWTGELFF. CDR3 in DNA: TGCGCCAGCAGCCGGGTTCCCTGGACCGGGGAGCTGTTTTTT.

J is TRBJ2-5 and V is TRBV7-2; D is undetermined. Germline CDR1 SGHTA, CDR2 FQGNSA. This CDR3 is 15 amino acids long. V was pared by 3 bases and J by 2 bases, with 13 bases between. The CDR3 region is CASSFIAGQQETQYF. The CDR3 DNA is TGTGCCAGCAGCTTTATCGCCGGCCAACAAGAGACCCAGTACTTC. The full variable domain, its missing parts supplied by reference TRBV7-2 and TRBJ2-5, is GAGVSQSPSNKVTEKGKDVELRCDPISGHTALYWYRQSLGQGLEFLIYFQGNSAPDKSGLPSDRFSAERTGGSVSTLTIQRTQQEDSAVYLCASSFIAGQQETQYFGPGTRLLVL.

The chain has TRBV5-1 and TRBJ2-3; D is possibly TRBD2 (5 bases). V gave up 1 base and J gave up 6 bases, with 12 bases separating them. Germline V gene data show CDR1 as SGHRS and CDR2 as YFSETQ. The CDR3 is 14 amino acids. Here the CDR3 reads CASSLLPSLDTQYF. The CDR3 DNA reads TGCGCCAGCAGCTTGCTGCCTAGCCTGGATACGCAGTATTTT.

This sequence joins TRBV27 and TRBJ2-7; TRBD2 matches at 8 bases. The ends lost 4 bases at V and 0 bases at J; junction bases unmatched: 11. Germline lookup yields CDR1 MNHEY and CDR2 SMNVEV (reference sequence). The CDR3 runs 17 residues. For the CDR3, the DNA is TGTGCCAGCAGTTGTCTAGCGGGTCCGTGCAGCTCCTACGAGCAGTACTTC. It translates to CASSCLAGPCSSYEQYF.

The rearrangement links TRBV12-5 to TRBJ2-1; 10 bases align to TRBD2. The V and J ends lost 0 bases and 4 bases, in that order; junction bases with no gene match: 12. The CDR3 contains 19 residues. Germline CDR1 and CDR2: LGHNT and FRNRAP. CDR3 nucleotides: TGTGCTAGTGGTTTGGTTGTTAGCGGGGGGCCTGCGCGATACAATGAGCAGTTCTTC. Translated: CASGLVVSGGPARYNEQFF.

The J gene is TRBJ1-4, the V gene TRBV4-2; D unresolved. V lost 0 bases and J 5 bases, leaving 13 bases between the germline ends. CDR3 length equals 16 residues. Germline CDR1 reads LGHNA; CDR2 reads YNFKEQ. CDR3 nucleotides: TGTGCCAGCAGCCAAGATGGTAGGGTTCAGAATGAAAAACTGTTTTTT. Translating it yields CASSQDGRVQNEKLFF.

The chain links TRBV12-5 to TRBJ2-7; D is uncertain. The germline V gene encodes CDR1 LGHNT and CDR2 FRNRAP. The CDR3 spans 14 residues. Trimming took off 4 bases at V and 2 bases at J, with 12 bases between the two ends. The CDR3 reads CASGSSRRTYEQYF. As DNA, the CDR3 is TGTGCTAGTGGTTCGAGCAGGCGAACCTACGAGCAGTACTTC.

There are a few counts of this clone. This chain uses TRBV9 with TRBJ1-6; no clear D. Deletions cut 0 bases from V and 7 bases from J, with 8 bases between. This CDR3 is 14 amino acids long. The germline CDR1 and CDR2 sequences are SGDLS and YYNGEE. The CDR3 spells CASSVAVGNSPLHF. CDR3 DNA sequence: TGTGCCAGCAGCGTAGCCGTGGGGAATTCACCCCTCCACTTT.

The chain joins TRBV7-9 to TRBJ2-1; 9 nucleotides match TRBD2. The J segment lost 10 bases and the V segment lost 8 bases, leaving 9 bases of the junction unmatched. The CDR3 covers 13 residues. From germline, CDR1 is SEHNR and CDR2 FQNEAQ (reference sequence). CDR3 amino acids: CASGRGGALEQFF. The CDR3 DNA reads as TGTGCCAGCGGGCGCGGGGGGGCCCTCGAGCAGTTCTTC.

The chain employs TRBV27 and TRBJ2-3; TRBD2 aligns across 9 bases. Trimming cost V 7 bases and J 6 bases; bases outside gene matches: 5. The germline gives CDR1 MNHEY, CDR2 SMNVEV (reference sequence). CDR3 size: 13 residues. CDR3 sequence: CASTGLAGDTQYF. The CDR3 DNA is TGTGCCAGCACGGGACTAGCAGGTGATACGCAGTATTTT.

This chain joins TRBV2 and TRBJ2-5; no firm D call. Germline CDR1 and CDR2: SNHLY and FYNNEI. Trimming removed 6 bases at V and 0 bases at J, with 11 bases between. CDR3 length: 14 residues. As DNA, the CDR3 is TGTGCCAGCAGGGAGACTGCCTACCAAGAGACCCAGTACTTC. Translation: CASRETAYQETQYF.

This clone was counted once. Germline and junction disagree at one end, which may indicate a read error. The rearrangement uses TRBV6-5 and TRBJ1-1; D possibly corresponds to TRBD1 (5 bases). The CDR3 consists of 12 residues. The germline V gene has CDR1 MNHEY and CDR2 SVGAGI. CDR3 residues: CASSYGGTGLVF. The CDR3 coding sequence is TGTGCCAGCAGTTACGGGGGGACGGGGCTGGTCTTT.

The rearrangement joins TRBV7-8 to TRBJ1-1; D unresolved. V shed 1 base and J shed 8 bases, with 8 bases lying between them. The V gene's germline CDR1 is SGHVS and CDR2 FQNEAQ. This CDR3 contains 12 residues. CDR3 loop: CASSLGEGEAFF. DNA of the CDR3: TGTGCCAGCAGCTTAGGGGAAGGGGAAGCTTTCTTT. Together with reference TRBV7-8 and TRBJ1-1, the CDR3 gives the full variable domain: GAGVSQSPRYKVAKRGQDVALRCDPISGHVSLFWYQQALGQGPEFLTYFQNEAQLDKSGLPSDRFFAERPEGSVSTLKIQRTQQEDSAVYLCASSLGEGEAFFGQGTRLTVV.

The V and J genes are TRBV9 and TRBJ2-1, with 9 bases matching TRBD1. The germline V gene has CDR1 SGDLS and CDR2 YYNGEE. This CDR3 region has 19 residues. The junction had 10 bases not matched to a gene; V was cut back by 0 bases and J by 0 bases. CDR3 protein: CASSVGGTGWVSSYNEQFF. In DNA form, the CDR3 reads TGTGCCAGCAGCGTAGGAGGGACAGGGTGGGTGAGCTCCTACAATGAGCAGTTCTTC.

This rearrangement joins TRBV9 to TRBJ2-1; 10 nucleotides align to TRBD1. CDR3 length: 16 residues. J lost 5 bases, V lost 3 bases, and 8 bases had no gene match. CDR1 and CDR2 from the germline V gene are SGDLS and YYNGEE. CDR3: CASSARGQGSNNEQFF. The CDR3 DNA reads TGTGCCAGCAGCGCCAGGGGACAGGGGAGTAACAATGAGCAGTTCTTC.

The V and J genes are TRBV5-1 and TRBJ1-1; TRBD1 is a possible D gene (6 bases). Germline-derived CDR1 and CDR2 are SGHRS and YFSETQ. V was shortened by 4 bases and J by 2 bases, with 9 bases between the two germline ends. CDR3 length: 13 amino acids. Here the CDR3 DNA reads TGCGCCAGCAGCGAACAGGGTAACACTGAAGCTTTCTTT. Protein product: CASSEQGNTEAFF.

The chain employs TRBV7-3 and TRBJ1-6; the D gene is possibly TRBD1 (5 bases). V shed 1 base and J shed 6 bases, with 10 bases lying between them. The germline CDR1 and CDR2 sequences are SGHTA and FQGTGA. The CDR3 contains 15 residues. For the CDR3, the DNA is TGTGCCAGCAGCTTAATTCAGGGTGGTAATTCACCCCTCCACTTT. This translates into CASSLIQGGNSPLHF.